This entry describes one T cell receptor beta chain. The sample originates from a study of blood T cell repertoires in COVID-19. The overall study: Sources were T cells, B-cell-depleted T cells, or PBMCs; the material itself was cDNA or gDNA.

Original processing notes: Estimation of nucleated cell counts was performed using reference gene primer amplification. The repertoire was sequenced with immunoSEQ multiplex PCR; TCRdb's copy has only in-frame clones and lacks some. V and J calls and clone size follow that table, whereas D and trimming were derived from the DNA. The sample shows about 330,000 clones, more than 70% of them seen only once. Germline values: CDR1 LNHDA, CDR2 SQIVND (reference sequence). The CDR3 spans 13 residues. Trimming took 6 bases from V and 7 from J; bases not matched to a gene: 8. The chain employs TRBV19 and TRBJ1-1, with 7 bases lining up with TRBD1. This TCR was sampled from a man younger than 35 who had recovered from COVID-19. Specimen: peripheral blood. The CDR3 DNA sequence: TGTGCCAGTAGGAGGGACAGAGAGCTTGAAGCTTTCTTT. Protein sequence: CASRRDRELEAFF.